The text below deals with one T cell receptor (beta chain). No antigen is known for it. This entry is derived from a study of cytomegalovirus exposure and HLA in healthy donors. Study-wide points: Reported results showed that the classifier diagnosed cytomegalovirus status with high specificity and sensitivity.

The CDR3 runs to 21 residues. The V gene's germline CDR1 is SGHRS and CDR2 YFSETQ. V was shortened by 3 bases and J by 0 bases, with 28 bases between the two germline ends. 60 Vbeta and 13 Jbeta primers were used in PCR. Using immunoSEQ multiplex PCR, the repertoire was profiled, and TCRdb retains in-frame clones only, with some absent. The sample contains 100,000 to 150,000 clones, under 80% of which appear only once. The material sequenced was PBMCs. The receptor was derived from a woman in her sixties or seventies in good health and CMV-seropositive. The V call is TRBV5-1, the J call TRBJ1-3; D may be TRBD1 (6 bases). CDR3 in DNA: TGCGCCAGCAGCTCCCCGCGGCTTACAGGGAAGAACCCCTTCTCTGGAAACACCATATATTTT. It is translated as CASSSPRLTGKNPFSGNTIYF.